The present entry profiles one T cell receptor beta chain with its context. Antigen unknown. The sample comes from a study of T-cell memory formation after mild COVID-19. Overall study: Each donor largely had its own TCR clusters. The study, taken as a whole, reports: Clones shrinking from day 15 to 85 showed even CD4/CD8 mixes; later expanders tilted CD4+. The finding that pre-infection memory included some responding clones suggested that cross-reactive memory joined. Contracting CD8+ clones were enriched in EMRA, CD4+ mainly in CM and EM.

V gave up 1 base and J gave up 6 bases, with 20 bases separating them. The CDR3 sequence is 16 residues long. Germline loops: CDR1 SQVTM, CDR2 ANQGSEA. In TCRdb, the 5' RACE reads were re-called with MiXCR into one record per CDR3 protein. This sample has 150,000 to 200,000 distinct CDR3 sequences, with about a fifth found just once. This clonotype originated in an adult woman who had mild COVID-19 (a few samples of this study predate the infection). Cell type and time point are not known. The V and J genes are TRBV29-1 and TRBJ2-3; D perhaps matches TRBD2 (6 bases). Sequenced material: PBMCs or a T cell subset sorted from them (not recorded which). The chain's CDR3 is CSVEGVPSVPGDTQYF. In DNA form, the CDR3 reads TGCAGCGTTGAAGGAGTCCCTAGCGTACCGGGGGATACGCAGTATTTT.